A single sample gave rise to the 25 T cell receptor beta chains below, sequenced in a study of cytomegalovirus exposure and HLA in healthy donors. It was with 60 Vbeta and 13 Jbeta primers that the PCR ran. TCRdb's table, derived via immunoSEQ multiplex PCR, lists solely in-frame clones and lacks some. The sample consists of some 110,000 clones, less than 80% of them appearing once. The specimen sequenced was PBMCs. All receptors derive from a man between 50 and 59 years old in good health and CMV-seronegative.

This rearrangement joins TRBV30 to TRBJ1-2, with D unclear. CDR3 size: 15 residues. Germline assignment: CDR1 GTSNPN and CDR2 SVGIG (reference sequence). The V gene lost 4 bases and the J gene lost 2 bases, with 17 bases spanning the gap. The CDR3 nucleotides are TGTGCCTGGAAACCACGGGAGCCACAAAACTATGGCTACACCTTC. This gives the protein CAWKPREPQNYGYTF.

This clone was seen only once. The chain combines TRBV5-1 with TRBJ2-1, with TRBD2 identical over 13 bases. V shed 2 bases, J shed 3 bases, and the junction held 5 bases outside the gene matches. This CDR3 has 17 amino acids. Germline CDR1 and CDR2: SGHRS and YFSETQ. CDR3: CASSFTGLAGVYNEQFF. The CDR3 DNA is TGCGCCAGCAGCTTCACCGGACTAGCGGGGGTCTACAATGAGCAGTTCTTC.

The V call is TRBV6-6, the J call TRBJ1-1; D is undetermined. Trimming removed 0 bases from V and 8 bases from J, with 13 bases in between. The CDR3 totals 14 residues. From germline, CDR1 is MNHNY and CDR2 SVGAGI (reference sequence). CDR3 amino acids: CASSYSSERREAFF. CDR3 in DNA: TGTGCCAGCAGTTACTCATCAGAGCGACGGGAAGCTTTCTTT.

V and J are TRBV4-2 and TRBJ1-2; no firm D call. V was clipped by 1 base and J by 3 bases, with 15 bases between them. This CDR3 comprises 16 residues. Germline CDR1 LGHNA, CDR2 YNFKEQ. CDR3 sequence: CASSQGRGSLDYGYTF. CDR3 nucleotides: TGTGCCAGCAGCCAAGGTCGGGGAAGTTTGGACTATGGCTACACCTTC.

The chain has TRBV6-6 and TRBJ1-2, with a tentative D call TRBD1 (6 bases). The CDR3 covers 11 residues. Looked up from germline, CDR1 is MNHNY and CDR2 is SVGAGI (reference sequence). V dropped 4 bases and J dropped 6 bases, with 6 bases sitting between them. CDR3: CASSSGDGYTF. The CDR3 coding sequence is TGTGCCAGCAGTTCAGGGGATGGCTACACCTTC.

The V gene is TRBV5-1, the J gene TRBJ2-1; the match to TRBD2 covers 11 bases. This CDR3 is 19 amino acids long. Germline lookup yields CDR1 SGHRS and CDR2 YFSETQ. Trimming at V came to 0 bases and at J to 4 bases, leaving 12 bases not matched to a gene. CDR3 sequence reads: CASSLGTVPSGGFYNEQFF. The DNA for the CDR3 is TGCGCCAGCAGCTTGGGTACCGTCCCTAGCGGGGGGTTTTACAATGAGCAGTTCTTC.

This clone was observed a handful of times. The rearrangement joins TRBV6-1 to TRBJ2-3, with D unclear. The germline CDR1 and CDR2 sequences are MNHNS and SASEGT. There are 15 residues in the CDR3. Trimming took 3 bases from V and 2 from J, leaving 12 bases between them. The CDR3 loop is CASSDRGWNTDTQYF. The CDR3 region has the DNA TGTGCCAGCAGTGATAGAGGATGGAACACAGATACGCAGTATTTT.

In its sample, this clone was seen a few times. DNA for the CDR3: TGTGCCAGCAGCTTGGTTCTACAGGGGGATGATGTTGAAGCTTTCTTT. Protein: CASSLVLQGDDVEAFF. The rearrangement joins TRBV5-6 to TRBJ1-1, with 8 bases matching TRBD1. J gave up 7 bases and V 0 bases, and 11 bases lay outside the gene matches. The CDR3 is 16 amino acids. Germline lookup yields CDR1 SGHDT and CDR2 YYEEEE.

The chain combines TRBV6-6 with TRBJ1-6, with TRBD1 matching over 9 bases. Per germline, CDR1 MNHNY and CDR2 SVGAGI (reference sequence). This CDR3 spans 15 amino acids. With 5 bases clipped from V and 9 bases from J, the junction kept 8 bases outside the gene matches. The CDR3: CASSHTGGEGSPLHF. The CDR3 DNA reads TGTGCCAGCAGTCACACAGGGGGCGAAGGTTCACCCCTCCACTTT.

The CDR3 DNA follows: TGTGCCAGCAGCCAAGCTAGCGGGGGCACTAACTCCTACAATGAGCAGTTCTTC. Encoded protein: CASSQASGGTNSYNEQFF. This chain joins TRBV4-2 and TRBJ2-1, with TRBD2 matching over 10 bases. V dropped 1 base and J dropped 0; count of bases not matched to a gene: 6. Germline V gives CDR1 LGHNA, CDR2 YNFKEQ. This CDR3 contains 18 residues.

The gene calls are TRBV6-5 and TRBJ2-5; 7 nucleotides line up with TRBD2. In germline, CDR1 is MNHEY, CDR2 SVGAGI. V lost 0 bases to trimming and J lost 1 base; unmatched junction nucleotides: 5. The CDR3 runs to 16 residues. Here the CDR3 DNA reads TGTGCCAGCAGTTACTCTCCTAGCGGAGCCCAAGAGACCCAGTACTTC. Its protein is CASSYSPSGAQETQYF.

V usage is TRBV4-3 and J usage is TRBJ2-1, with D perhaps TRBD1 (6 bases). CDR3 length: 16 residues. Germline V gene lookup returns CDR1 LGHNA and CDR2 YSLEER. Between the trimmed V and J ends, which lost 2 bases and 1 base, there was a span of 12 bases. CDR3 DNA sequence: TGCGCCAGCAGCCAACAGGGACATCGTTCCTACAATGAGCAGTTCTTC. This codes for CASSQQGHRSYNEQFF.

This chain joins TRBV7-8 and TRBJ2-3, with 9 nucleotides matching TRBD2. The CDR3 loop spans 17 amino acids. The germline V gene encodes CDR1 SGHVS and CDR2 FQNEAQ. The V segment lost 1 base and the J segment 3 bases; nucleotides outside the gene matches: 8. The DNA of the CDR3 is TGTGCCAGCAGCTTAGAGGGGACTAGCTGGCAAACAGATACGCAGTATTTT. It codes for CASSLEGTSWQTDTQYF.

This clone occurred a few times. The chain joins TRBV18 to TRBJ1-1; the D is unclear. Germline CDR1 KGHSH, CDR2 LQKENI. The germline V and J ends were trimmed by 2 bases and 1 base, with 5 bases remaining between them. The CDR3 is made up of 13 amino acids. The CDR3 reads CASSPIQNTEAFF. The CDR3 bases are TGTGCCAGCTCACCAATACAGAACACTGAAGCTTTCTTT.

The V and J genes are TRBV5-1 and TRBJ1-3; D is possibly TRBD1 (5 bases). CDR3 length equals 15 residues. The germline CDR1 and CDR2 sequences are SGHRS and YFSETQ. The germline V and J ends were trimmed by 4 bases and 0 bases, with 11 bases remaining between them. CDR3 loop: CASSLGGDSGNTIYF. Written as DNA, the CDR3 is TGCGCCAGCAGCCTGGGGGGGGACTCTGGAAACACCATATATTTT.

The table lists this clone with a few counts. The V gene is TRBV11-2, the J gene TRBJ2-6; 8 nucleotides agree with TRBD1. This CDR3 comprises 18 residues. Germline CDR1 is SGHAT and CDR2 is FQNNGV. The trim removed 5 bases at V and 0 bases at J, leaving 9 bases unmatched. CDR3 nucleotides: TGTGCCAGCAGCCCGACCGGGACAGGATACTCTGGGGCCAACGTCCTGACTTTC. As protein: CASSPTGTGYSGANVLTF.

In DNA, the CDR3 is TGTGCCAGCAGTGAGTCGGCAGGGGGTTCCTACAATGAGCAGTTCTTC. Residues: CASSESAGGSYNEQFF. This chain uses TRBV6-4 with TRBJ2-1; TRBD1 agrees at 7 bases. The germline CDR1 and CDR2 sequences are MRHNA and SNTAGT. The V and J ends lost 3 bases and 1 base, in that order; junction bases with no gene match: 6. The CDR3 is made up of 16 amino acids.

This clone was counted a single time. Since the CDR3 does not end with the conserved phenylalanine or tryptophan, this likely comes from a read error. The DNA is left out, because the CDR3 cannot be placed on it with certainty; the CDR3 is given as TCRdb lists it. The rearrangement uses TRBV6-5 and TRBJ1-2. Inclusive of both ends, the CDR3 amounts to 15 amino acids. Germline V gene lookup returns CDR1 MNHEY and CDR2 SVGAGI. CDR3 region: CASSYSGGRTYGYTL.

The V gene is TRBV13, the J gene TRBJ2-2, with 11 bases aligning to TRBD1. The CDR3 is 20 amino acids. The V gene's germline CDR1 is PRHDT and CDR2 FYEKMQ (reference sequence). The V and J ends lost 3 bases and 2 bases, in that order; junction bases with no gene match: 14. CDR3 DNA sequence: TGTGCCAGCAGCTTCGAAGACGTGTTGGACAGGGGGCGAAACACCGGGGAGCTGTTTTTT. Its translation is CASSFEDVLDRGRNTGELFF.

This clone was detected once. The CDR3 reads CAIKGQNNSPLHF. The CDR3 nucleotides read TGTGCCATCAAGGGACAGAATAATTCACCCCTCCACTTT. The chain has TRBV10-3 and TRBJ1-6; 7 bases are shared with TRBD1. The CDR3 totals 13 residues. V lost 7 bases to trimming and J lost 5 bases; unmatched junction nucleotides: 2. Germline loops: CDR1 ENHRY, CDR2 SYGVKD.

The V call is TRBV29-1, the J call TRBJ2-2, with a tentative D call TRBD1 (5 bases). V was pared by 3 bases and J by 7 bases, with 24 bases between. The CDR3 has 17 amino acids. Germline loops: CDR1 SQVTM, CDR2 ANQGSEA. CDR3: CSVDPGKGDVFGGELFF. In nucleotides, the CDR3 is TGCAGCGTTGATCCAGGGAAGGGTGATGTTTTTGGCGGGGAGCTGTTTTTT.

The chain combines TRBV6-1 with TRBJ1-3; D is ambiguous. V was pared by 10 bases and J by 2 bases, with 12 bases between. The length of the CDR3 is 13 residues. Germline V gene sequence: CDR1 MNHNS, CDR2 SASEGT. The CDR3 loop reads CATATVTGNTIYF. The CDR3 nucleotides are TGTGCCACCGCTACAGTTACTGGAAACACCATATATTTT.

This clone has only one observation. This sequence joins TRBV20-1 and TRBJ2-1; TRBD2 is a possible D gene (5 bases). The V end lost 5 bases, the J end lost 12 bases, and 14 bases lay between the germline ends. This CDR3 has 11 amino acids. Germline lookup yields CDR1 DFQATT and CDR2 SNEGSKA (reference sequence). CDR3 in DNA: TGCAGTGCTGATAGCGTTGGGCGGCAGTTCTTC. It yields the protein CSADSVGRQFF.

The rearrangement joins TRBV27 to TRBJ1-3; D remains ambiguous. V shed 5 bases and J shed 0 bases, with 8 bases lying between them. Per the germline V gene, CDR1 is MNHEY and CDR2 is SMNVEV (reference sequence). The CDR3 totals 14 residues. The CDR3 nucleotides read TGTGCCAGCAGTCCATCCCACTCTGGAAACACCATATATTTT. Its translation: CASSPSHSGNTIYF.

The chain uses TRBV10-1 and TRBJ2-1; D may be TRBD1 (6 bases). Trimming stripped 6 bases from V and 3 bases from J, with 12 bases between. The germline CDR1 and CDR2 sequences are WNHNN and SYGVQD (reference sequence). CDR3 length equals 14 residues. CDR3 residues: CASRGGGRYNEQFF. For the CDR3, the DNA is TGCGCCAGCAGAGGGGGTGGCCGCTACAATGAGCAGTTCTTC.